Following are 22 T cell receptor beta chains from one sample sequenced in a study of PD-1 blockade in classical Hodgkin lymphoma. Profiled with immunoSEQ multiplex PCR; TCRdb holds only in-frame clones, not every one. The sample has approximately 11,000 clones; around three quarters are singletons. In every patient, relapse followed autologous stem cell transplantation, while exposure to brentuximab vedotin differed. This specimen consisted of peripheral blood mononuclear cells (PBMCs), obtained at baseline. The receptors were sampled from a human donor with classical Hodgkin lymphoma.

V usage is TRBV6-5 and J usage is TRBJ2-1; TRBD1 matches at 9 bases. The CDR3 is made up of 14 amino acids. Losses at the gene ends were 6 bases for V and 3 bases for J; bases not matched to a gene: 3. Germline V gene lookup returns CDR1 MNHEY and CDR2 SVGAGI. Here the CDR3 reads CASRRQGGYNEQFF. The CDR3, as DNA: TGTGCCAGCAGAAGACAGGGGGGCTACAATGAGCAGTTCTTC.

The gene calls are TRBV6-1 and TRBJ1-2, with no clear D. Germline V gene lookup returns CDR1 MNHNS and CDR2 SASEGT. CDR3 length: 12 amino acids. Trimming shortened V by 7 bases and J by 4 bases, and 10 bases separated the two germline ends. CDR3 nucleotides: TGTGCCAGCAAGTGGGGTGGCTATGGCTACACCTTC. Translation gives CASKWGGYGYTF.

The CDR3 sequence: CASSYPAGYGYTF. The CDR3 nucleotides read TGTGCCAGCAGTTACCCAGCAGGCTATGGCTACACCTTC. V and J are TRBV6-5 and TRBJ1-2; unclear D gene. The germline V gene has CDR1 MNHEY and CDR2 SVGAGI. The V end lost 2 bases, the J end lost 4 bases, and 8 bases lay between the germline ends. The CDR3 has 13 amino acids.

The CDR3 sequence is CASSDPTGVYNSPLHF. The CDR3, as DNA: TGTGCCAGCAGCGATCCGACAGGAGTATATAATTCACCCCTCCACTTT. The V gene is TRBV9, the J gene TRBJ1-6; tentative D call: TRBD1 (6 bases). Germline CDR1 is SGDLS and CDR2 is YYNGEE. V shed 3 bases and J shed 4 bases, with 14 bases lying between them. CDR3 length equals 16 residues. Based on the CDR3 plus reference TRBV9 and TRBJ1-6, the full variable domain is DSGVTQTPKHLITATGQRVTLRCSPRSGDLSVYWYQQSLDQGLQFLIQYYNGEERAKGNILERFSAQQFPDLHSELNLSSLELGDSALYFCASSDPTGVYNSPLHFGNGTRLTVT.

The gene calls are TRBV11-3 and TRBJ2-7; 9 bases line up with TRBD1. The germline V gene encodes CDR1 SGHNT and CDR2 YENEEA. The V and J ends lost 3 bases and 6 bases, in that order; junction bases with no gene match: 9. This CDR3 contains 15 residues. CDR3 protein: CASSLTGQGAGEQYF. CDR3 nucleotides: TGTGCCAGCAGCTTGACGGGACAGGGTGCTGGCGAGCAGTACTTC.

This chain links TRBV7-9 with TRBJ2-5, with a weak D call TRBD1 (6 bases). Trimming shortened V by 5 bases and J by 2 bases, and 18 bases separated the two germline ends. Germline loops: CDR1 SEHNR, CDR2 FQNEAQ (reference sequence). CDR3 length equals 16 residues. The CDR3 DNA follows: TGTGCCAGCAGCACGGTACGGCACAGGGATCAAGAGACCCAGTACTTC. Amino acid sequence: CASSTVRHRDQETQYF.

The rearrangement links TRBV19 to TRBJ1-2, with D tentatively TRBD1 (6 bases). Germline-derived CDR1 and CDR2 are LNHDA and SQIVND (reference sequence). The length of the CDR3 is 14 residues. Trimming cost V 1 base and J 9 bases, with 15 bases left between them. The CDR3 DNA reads TGTGCCAGTAGTATAGTTGGGGGCTCTCCGCGCTACACCTTC. This gives the protein CASSIVGGSPRYTF.

The J gene is TRBJ2-2, the V gene TRBV10-3; possible D gene TRBD1, 5 bases. Per germline, CDR1 ENHRY and CDR2 SYGVKD. The CDR3 has 11 amino acids. Trimming left V 10 bases short and J 6 bases short, with 9 bases between. The CDR3: CATRDAGELFF. The CDR3 coding sequence is TGTGCCACCAGGGATGCCGGGGAGCTGTTTTTT.

The V gene is TRBV6-5, the J gene TRBJ1-6; D not certain. The CDR3 is 14 amino acids. Germline V gene sequence: CDR1 MNHEY, CDR2 SVGAGI. Trimming took 6 bases from V and 9 from J, leaving 15 bases between them. As DNA, the CDR3 is TGTGCCAGCAGCCCACAGCGGGCAGCTTCACCCCTCCACTTT. Protein sequence: CASSPQRAASPLHF.

The chain links TRBV28 to TRBJ1-5; 9 nucleotides agree with TRBD1. CDR1 and CDR2 from the germline V gene are MDHEN and SYDVKM. The V gene end was trimmed by 6 bases and the J gene end by 4 bases; junction bases not matched to a gene: 10. This CDR3 is built from 16 residues. For the CDR3, the DNA is TGTGCCAGCAGGGGGGGGACAGGGTTAGGGAATCAGCCCCAGCATTTT. It translates to CASRGGTGLGNQPQHF. Based on the CDR3 plus reference TRBV28 and TRBJ1-5, the full variable domain is DVKVTQSSRYLVKRTGEKVFLECVQDMDHENMFWYRQDPGLGLRLIYFSYDVKMKEKGDIPEGYSVSREKKERFSLILESASTNQTSMYLCASRGGTGLGNQPQHFGDGTRLSIL.

The chain has TRBV28 and TRBJ1-2; D is uncertain. V lost 2 bases and J 5 bases, leaving 12 bases between the germline ends. This CDR3 comprises 14 residues. The germline V gene encodes CDR1 MDHEN and CDR2 SYDVKM. The CDR3 sequence is CASSLDPTLYGYTF. CDR3 bases: TGTGCCAGCAGTTTAGACCCTACTCTGTATGGCTACACCTTC.

The chain is built from TRBV10-2 and TRBJ2-3; 8 bases line up with TRBD2. Trimming at V came to 6 bases and at J to 10 bases, leaving 15 bases not matched to a gene. CDR3 length: 15 residues. Germline CDR1 and CDR2: WSHSY and SAAADI. The CDR3 sequence: CASRRTSLSSGPQYF. The CDR3 DNA is TGCGCCAGCAGACGGACTAGCCTTTCGTCAGGTCCGCAGTATTTT.

The genes are TRBV7-2 and TRBJ2-5, with D possibly being TRBD1 (6 bases). Germline V lookup: CDR1 SGHTA, CDR2 FQGNSA. The CDR3 has 16 residues. The V and J ends lost 4 bases and 5 bases respectively, with 20 bases between them. The CDR3, as DNA: TGTGCCAGCAGCTCGAGATCTTCAGGGGACCGGGAGACCCAGTACTTC. This encodes CASSSRSSGDRETQYF.

The chain has TRBV29-1 and TRBJ2-5, with unresolved D. Trimming removed 5 bases from V and 2 bases from J, with 15 bases in between. CDR1 SQVTM and CDR2 ANQGSEA come from the germline V gene. The CDR3 sequence is 14 residues long. For the CDR3, the DNA is TGCAGCGTTTACAGTCCCAATGGTCAAGAGACCCAGTACTTC. As protein: CSVYSPNGQETQYF.

This clone was counted once. V and J are TRBV27 and TRBJ2-3; 7 nucleotides align to TRBD2. Germline lookup yields CDR1 MNHEY and CDR2 SMNVEV (reference sequence). This CDR3 is 14 amino acids long. V was clipped by 8 bases and J by 1 base; unmatched bases: 6. DNA of the CDR3: TGTGCCAGCTATCGGGAGGCAGGCACAGATACGCAGTATTTT. Its protein product is CASYREAGTDTQYF.

This chain links TRBV6-5 with TRBJ2-1, with D maybe TRBD2 (5 bases). CDR3 size: 15 residues. Germline loops: CDR1 MNHEY, CDR2 SVGAGI. Trimming took off 2 bases at V and 6 bases at J, with 14 bases between the two ends. CDR3 protein: CASSYELRVGNEQFF. CDR3 bases: TGTGCCAGCAGTTACGAACTGAGGGTCGGCAATGAGCAGTTCTTC.

The chain has TRBV4-3 and TRBJ1-2; 8 bases agree with TRBD1. The CDR3 contains 17 residues. The germline gives CDR1 LGHNA, CDR2 YSLEER. The V gene end was trimmed by 1 base and the J gene end by 0 bases; junction bases not matched to a gene: 7. The CDR3 nucleotides are TGCGCCAGCAGCCAAGTTTTCGGGACAGGAGCTAACTATGGCTACACCTTC. Encoded protein: CASSQVFGTGANYGYTF.

The genes are TRBV18 and TRBJ1-3; D unclear. The germline V and J ends were trimmed by 3 bases and 0 bases, with 18 bases remaining between them. Per the germline V gene, CDR1 is KGHSH and CDR2 is LQKENI. The CDR3 covers 18 residues. In nucleotides, the CDR3 is TGTGCCAGCTCACCCCCCGGCAGTTCCTCTTTCTCTGGAAACACCATATATTTT. It specifies CASSPPGSSSFSGNTIYF. The full variable domain, with the rest looked up from reference TRBV18 and TRBJ1-3, is NAGVMQNPRHLVRRRGQEARLRCSPMKGHSHVYWYRQLPEEGLKFMVYLQKENIIDESGMPKERFSAEFPKEGPSILRIQQVVRGDSAAYFCASSPPGSSSFSGNTIYFGEGSWLTVV.

The chain joins TRBV13 to TRBJ2-3; D ambiguous. Germline V gene sequence: CDR1 PRHDT, CDR2 FYEKMQ (reference sequence). CDR3 length equals 15 residues. Trimming cost V 0 bases and J 4 bases, with 11 bases left between them. CDR3 nucleotide sequence: TGTGCCAGCAGCTTAGGCCGGCATGGAGCAGATACGCAGTATTTT. Translated, it gives CASSLGRHGADTQYF.

The chain combines TRBV5-1 with TRBJ1-1, with unresolved D. The germline V gene encodes CDR1 SGHRS and CDR2 YFSETQ. This CDR3 region has 14 residues. V was clipped by 0 bases and J by 0 bases, with 6 bases between them. DNA for the CDR3: TGCGCCAGCAGCTTGGGTTCCGTGAACACTGAAGCTTTCTTT. This codes for CASSLGSVNTEAFF.

The chain uses TRBV9 and TRBJ2-1; TRBD2 matches at 9 bases. Germline lookup yields CDR1 SGDLS and CDR2 YYNGEE. V gave up 4 bases and J gave up 5 bases; unmatched junction bases: 7. The CDR3 has 15 residues. The CDR3 spells CASSPRTSVHNEQFF. Here the CDR3 DNA reads TGTGCCAGCAGCCCCCGGACTAGCGTACACAATGAGCAGTTCTTC.

The J gene is TRBJ2-1, the V gene TRBV4-1, with 8 positions matching TRBD2. This CDR3 is 17 amino acids long. CDR1 and CDR2 from the germline V gene are MGHRA and YSYEKL. Trimming at V came to 4 bases and at J to 4 bases, leaving 12 bases not matched to a gene. The CDR3 loop is CASSLGVSGMNYNEQFF. In DNA form, the CDR3 reads TGCGCCAGCAGCCTGGGAGTTAGCGGGATGAATTACAATGAGCAGTTCTTC.